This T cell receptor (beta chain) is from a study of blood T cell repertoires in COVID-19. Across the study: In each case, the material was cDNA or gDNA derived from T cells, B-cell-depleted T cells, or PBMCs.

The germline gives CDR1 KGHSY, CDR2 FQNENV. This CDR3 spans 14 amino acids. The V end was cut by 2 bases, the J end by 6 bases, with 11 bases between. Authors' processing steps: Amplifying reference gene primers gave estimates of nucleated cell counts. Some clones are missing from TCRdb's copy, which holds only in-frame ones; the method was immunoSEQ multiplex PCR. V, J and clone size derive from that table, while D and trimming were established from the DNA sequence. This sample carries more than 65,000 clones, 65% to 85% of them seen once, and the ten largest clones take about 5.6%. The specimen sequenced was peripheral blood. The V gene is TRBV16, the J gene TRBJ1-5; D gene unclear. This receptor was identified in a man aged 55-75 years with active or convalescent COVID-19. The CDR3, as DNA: TGTGCCAGCAGCCAAAACAGCTTAGGTCAGCCCCAGCATTTT. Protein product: CASSQNSLGQPQHF.